This entry is about one T cell receptor (beta chain). Its antigen remains undetermined. One base away there is no much larger clone; base qualities are not given. The CDR3 measures 15 amino acids from cysteine to phenylalanine. Solely the CDR3 DNA is kept, with 45 bases framed from the first base. V was cut back by 0 bases and J by 0 bases, leaving a gap of 8 bases between them. Sequences LGHNA (CDR1) and YNFKEQ (CDR2) are obtained from the germline V gene. The library was generated by the immunoSEQ multiplex PCR assay. The source is immuneACCESS, and TCRdb retained only in-frame sequences with V and J called. Part of the clones is not carried over; for the studies checked, unresolved V genes explain less than half of this, and the remainder is unexplained. In this sample the table shows approximately 100,000 clones, around 88% of which occur a single time. 13% to 15% of the sample goes to the ten largest clones.

This entry belongs to a study of control samples from healthy donors and cancer patients (TCRdb year 2020). The specimen was blood. The TCR comes from a man aged 25 to 45 in good health. The chain is encoded by TRBV4-2 joined to TRBJ1-1, with the D gene not clear enough to name. The CDR3 region has the sequence CASSQDRHLNTEAFF. The nucleotides are TGTGCCAGCAGCCAAGATCGACACTTGAACACTGAAGCTTTCTTT.